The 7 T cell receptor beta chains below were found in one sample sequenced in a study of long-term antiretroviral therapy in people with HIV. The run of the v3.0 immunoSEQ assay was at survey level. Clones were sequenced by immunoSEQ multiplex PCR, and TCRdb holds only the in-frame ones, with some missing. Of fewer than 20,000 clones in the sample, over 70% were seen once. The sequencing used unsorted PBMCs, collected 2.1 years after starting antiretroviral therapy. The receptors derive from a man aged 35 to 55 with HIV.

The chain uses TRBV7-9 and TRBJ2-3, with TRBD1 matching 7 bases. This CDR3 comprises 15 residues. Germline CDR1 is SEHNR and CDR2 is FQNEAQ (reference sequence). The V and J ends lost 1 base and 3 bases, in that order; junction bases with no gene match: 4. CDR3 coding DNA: TGTGCCAGCAGCTTAGTAGAACAGGGGACAGATACGCAGTATTTT. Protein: CASSLVEQGTDTQYF.

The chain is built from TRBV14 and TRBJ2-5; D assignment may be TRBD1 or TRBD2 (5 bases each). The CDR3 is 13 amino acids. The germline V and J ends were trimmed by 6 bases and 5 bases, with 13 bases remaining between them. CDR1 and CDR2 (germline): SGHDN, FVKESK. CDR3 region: CASRPGPWETQYF. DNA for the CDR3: TGTGCCAGCAGACCGGGACCTTGGGAGACCCAGTACTTC. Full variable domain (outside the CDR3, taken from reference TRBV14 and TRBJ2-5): EAGVTQFPSHSVIEKGQTVTLRCDPISGHDNLYWYRRVMGKEIKFLLHFVKESKQDESGMPNNRFLAERTGGTYSTLKVQPAELEDSGVYFCASRPGPWETQYFGPGTRLLVL.

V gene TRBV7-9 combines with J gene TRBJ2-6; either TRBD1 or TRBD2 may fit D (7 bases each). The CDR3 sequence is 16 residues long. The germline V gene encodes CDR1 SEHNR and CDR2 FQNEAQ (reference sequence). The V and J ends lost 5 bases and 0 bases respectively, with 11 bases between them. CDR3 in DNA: TGTGCCAGCAGCCAGGGGGGGGGCTCTGGGGCCAACGTCCTGACTTTC. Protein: CASSQGGGSGANVLTF. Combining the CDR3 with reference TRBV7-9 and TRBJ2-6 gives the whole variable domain DTGVSQNPRHKITKRGQNVTFRCDPISEHNRLYWYRQTLGQGPEFLTYFQNEAQLEKSRLLSDRFSAERPKGSFSTLEIQRTEQGDSAMYLCASSQGGGSGANVLTFGAGSRLTVL.

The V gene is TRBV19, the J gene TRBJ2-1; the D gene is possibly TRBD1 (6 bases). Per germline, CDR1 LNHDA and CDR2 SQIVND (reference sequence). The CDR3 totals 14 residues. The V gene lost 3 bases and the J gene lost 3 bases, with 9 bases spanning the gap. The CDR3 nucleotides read TGTGCCAGTAGTATCGGACAGAACTACAATGAGCAGTTCTTC. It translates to CASSIGQNYNEQFF.

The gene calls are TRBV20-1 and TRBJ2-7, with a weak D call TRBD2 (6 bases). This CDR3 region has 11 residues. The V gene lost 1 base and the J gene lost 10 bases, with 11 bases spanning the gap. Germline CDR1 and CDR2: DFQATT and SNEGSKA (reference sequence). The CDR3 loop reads CSARAWGEQYF. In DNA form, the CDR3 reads TGCAGTGCTAGAGCTTGGGGGGAACAGTACTTC.

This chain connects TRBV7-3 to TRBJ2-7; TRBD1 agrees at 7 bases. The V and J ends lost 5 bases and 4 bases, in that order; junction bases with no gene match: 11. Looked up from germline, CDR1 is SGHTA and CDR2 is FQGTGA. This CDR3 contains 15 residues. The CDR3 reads CASSPIMRGRYEQYF. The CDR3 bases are TGTGCCAGCAGCCCGATAATGAGGGGGCGGTACGAGCAGTACTTC.

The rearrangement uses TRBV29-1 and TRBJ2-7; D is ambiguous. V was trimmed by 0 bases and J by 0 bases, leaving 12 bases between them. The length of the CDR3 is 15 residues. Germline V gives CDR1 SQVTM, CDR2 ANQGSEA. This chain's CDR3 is CSVEERTANSYEQYF. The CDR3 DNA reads TGCAGCGTTGAAGAAAGGACGGCGAACTCCTACGAGCAGTACTTC.